This is a list of T cell receptor beta chains from one sample in a study of cytomegalovirus exposure and HLA in healthy donors. TCRdb keeps only in-frame clones here, not all; method: immunoSEQ multiplex PCR. The sample consists of some 150,000 clones, approximately 77% of them appearing once. Sequenced material: PBMCs. These receptors were obtained from a woman aged 35 to 49 in good health and CMV-seronegative. The conserved cysteine and the conserved F or W are not part of the CDR3 here.

J,V,CDR3
TRBJ1-2,TRBV6-1,ASSENGWGRGNYGYT
TRBJ1-1,TRBV7-3,ASSTRGQREAF
TRBJ2-6,TRBV25-1,ASGTRDIASGANVLT
TRBJ2-7,TRBV4-3,ASSQRTGVYEQY
TRBJ1-1,TRBV7-6,ASSSLGQGDTEAF
TRBJ1-6,TRBV5-8,ASSLLDRVNSPLH
TRBJ1-2,TRBV6-5,ASSPDRGSYGYT
TRBJ2-5,TRBV5-1,ASSSGGFQETQY
TRBJ1-1,TRBV5-1,ASRPKTGNTEAF
TRBJ1-1,TRBV5-1,ASSLVRGTEAF
TRBJ2-7,TRBV30,AWSVKGQNYEWVS
TRBJ1-2,TRBV2,ASLLGQGDYYGYT
TRBJ2-1,TRBV4-2,ASNRGSGQGGEQF
TRBJ1-1,TRBV13,ASLLPGQGGNTEAF
TRBJ1-5,TRBV4-1,ASSQVGRGQDQPQH
TRBJ1-2,TRBV29-1,SVPGQGSGYT
TRBJ2-3,TRBV5-1,ASSSGSTDTQY
TRBJ2-4,TRBV5-8,ASSLGRPQRNIQY
TRBJ1-1,TRBV28,ASSPPDRNTEAF
TRBJ2-7,TRBV21-1,ASSKVVDIREQY
TRBJ1-2,TRBV28,ASSRGQGASGYT
TRBJ1-3,TRBV27,ASSSLTGTGSGNTIY
TRBJ2-7,TRBV29-1,SVGGGTGVGLGEQY
TRBJ1-1,TRBV5-8,ASSPRDRALMNTEAF
TRBJ1-1,TRBV27,ASSVRERGRWTEAF
TRBJ1-2,TRBV7-8,ASSLARVRDREDYGYT
TRBJ1-2,TRBV6-5,ASSRIEAGGYT
TRBJ2-7,TRBV2,ASSVLADEQY
TRBJ1-6,TRBV7-6,ASSLVGQDSPLH
TRBJ1-5,TRBV2,ASTQAPPGNNQPQH
TRBJ2-3,TRBV30,AFMTGLGTDTQY
TRBJ2-5,TRBV7-2,ASSPGQVRETQY
TRBJ2-6,TRBV15,ATSRLSSTNVLT
TRBJ2-3,TRBV5-4,ASSQAGVGTDTQY
TRBJ2-2,TRBV7-9,ASSPLGGVNTGELF
TRBJ2-3,TRBV2,ASSRDRYTDTQY
TRBJ1-1,TRBV6-5,ASSQAGGRGTEAF
TRBJ1-5,TRBV6-1,ASSEARDRSNQPQH
TRBJ1-3,TRBV5-1,ASSSTDRENTIY
TRBJ1-5,TRBV5-6,ASSFQGAPFNQPQH
TRBJ2-7,TRBV28,ASSRGDTFYEQY
TRBJ1-5,TRBV25-1,ASSETGYSNQPQH